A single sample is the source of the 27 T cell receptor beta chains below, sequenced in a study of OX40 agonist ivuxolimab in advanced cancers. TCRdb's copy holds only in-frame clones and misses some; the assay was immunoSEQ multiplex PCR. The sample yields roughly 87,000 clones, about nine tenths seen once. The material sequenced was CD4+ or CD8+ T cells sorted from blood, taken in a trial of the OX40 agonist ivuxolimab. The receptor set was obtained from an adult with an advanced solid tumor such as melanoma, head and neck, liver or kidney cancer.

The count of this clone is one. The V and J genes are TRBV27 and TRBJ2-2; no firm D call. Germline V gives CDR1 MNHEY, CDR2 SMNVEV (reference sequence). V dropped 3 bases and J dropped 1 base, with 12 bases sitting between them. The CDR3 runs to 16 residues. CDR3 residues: CASSFIGFGNTGELFF. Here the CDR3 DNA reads TGTGCCAGCAGTTTTATAGGGTTTGGGAACACCGGGGAGCTGTTTTTT.

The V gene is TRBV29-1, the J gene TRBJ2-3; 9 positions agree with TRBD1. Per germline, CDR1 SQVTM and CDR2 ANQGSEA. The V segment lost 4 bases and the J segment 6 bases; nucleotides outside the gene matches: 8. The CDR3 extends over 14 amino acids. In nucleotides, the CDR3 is TGCAGCGTTGTGGCGACAGGGGGTTGGGATACGCAGTATTTT. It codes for CSVVATGGWDTQYF.

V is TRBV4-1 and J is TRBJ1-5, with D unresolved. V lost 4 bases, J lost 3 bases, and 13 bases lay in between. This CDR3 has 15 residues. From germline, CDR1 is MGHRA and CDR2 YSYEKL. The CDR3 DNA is TGCGCCAGCAGCCCCATAGGGAGCCCCAATCAGCCCCAGCATTTT. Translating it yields CASSPIGSPNQPQHF.

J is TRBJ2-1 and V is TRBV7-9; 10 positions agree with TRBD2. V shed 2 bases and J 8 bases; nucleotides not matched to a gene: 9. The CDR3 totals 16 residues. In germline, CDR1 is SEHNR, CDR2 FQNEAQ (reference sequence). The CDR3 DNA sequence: TGTGCCAGCAGCTTAAGTAGCGGGGGGTTCATTCATGAGCAGTTCTTC. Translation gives CASSLSSGGFIHEQFF.

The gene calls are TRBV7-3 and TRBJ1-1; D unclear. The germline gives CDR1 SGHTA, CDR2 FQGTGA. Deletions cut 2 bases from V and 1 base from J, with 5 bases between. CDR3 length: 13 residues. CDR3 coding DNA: TGTGCCAGCAGCTTAGGGTGGAACACTGAAGCTTTCTTT. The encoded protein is CASSLGWNTEAFF.

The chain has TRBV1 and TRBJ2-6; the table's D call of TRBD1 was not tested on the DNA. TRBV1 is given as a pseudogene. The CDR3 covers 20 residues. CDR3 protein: CTSSQDLPGQGVPGANVLTF. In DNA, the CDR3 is TGCACCAGCAGCCAAGACCTACCGGGACAGGGGGTCCCTGGGGCCAACGTCCTGACTTTC.

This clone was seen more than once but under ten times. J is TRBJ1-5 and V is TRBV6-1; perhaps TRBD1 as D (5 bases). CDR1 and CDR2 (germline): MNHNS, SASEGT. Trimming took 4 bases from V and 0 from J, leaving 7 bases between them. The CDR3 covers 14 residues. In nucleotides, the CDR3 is TGTGCCAGCAGTGGACAGTCTAGCAATCAGCCCCAGCATTTT. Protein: CASSGQSSNQPQHF.

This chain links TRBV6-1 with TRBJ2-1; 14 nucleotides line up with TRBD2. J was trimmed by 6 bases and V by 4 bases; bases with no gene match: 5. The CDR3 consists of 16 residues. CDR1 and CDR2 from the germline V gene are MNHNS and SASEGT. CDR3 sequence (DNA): TGTGCCAGCAGTGCCCTGACTAGCGGGGGGGTCAATGAGCAGTTCTTC. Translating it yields CASSALTSGGVNEQFF.

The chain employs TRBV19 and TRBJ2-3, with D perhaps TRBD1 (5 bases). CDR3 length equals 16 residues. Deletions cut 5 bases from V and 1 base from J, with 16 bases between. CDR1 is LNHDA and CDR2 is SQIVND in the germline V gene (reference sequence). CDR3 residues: CASSPDGRAGTDTQYF. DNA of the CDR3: TGTGCCAGTAGTCCCGACGGCAGGGCGGGCACAGATACGCAGTATTTT.

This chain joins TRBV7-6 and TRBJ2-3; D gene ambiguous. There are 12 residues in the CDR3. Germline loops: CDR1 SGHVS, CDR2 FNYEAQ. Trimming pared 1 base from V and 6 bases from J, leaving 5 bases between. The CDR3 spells CASSLGEDTQYF. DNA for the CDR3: TGTGCCAGCAGCTTAGGTGAGGATACGCAGTATTTT.

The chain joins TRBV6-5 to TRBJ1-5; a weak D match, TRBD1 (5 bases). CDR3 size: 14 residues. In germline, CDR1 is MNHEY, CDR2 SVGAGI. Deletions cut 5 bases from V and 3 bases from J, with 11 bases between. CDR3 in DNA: TGTGCCAGCAGTCCGCCGGGACCCAATCAGCCCCAGCATTTT. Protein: CASSPPGPNQPQHF.

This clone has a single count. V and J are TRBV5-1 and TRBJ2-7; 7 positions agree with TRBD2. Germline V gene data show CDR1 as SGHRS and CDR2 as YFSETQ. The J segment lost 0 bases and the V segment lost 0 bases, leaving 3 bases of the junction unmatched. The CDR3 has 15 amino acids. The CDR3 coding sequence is TGCGCCAGCAGCTTGGCGTCTAGCGGCTCCTACGAGCAGTACTTC. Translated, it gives CASSLASSGSYEQYF.

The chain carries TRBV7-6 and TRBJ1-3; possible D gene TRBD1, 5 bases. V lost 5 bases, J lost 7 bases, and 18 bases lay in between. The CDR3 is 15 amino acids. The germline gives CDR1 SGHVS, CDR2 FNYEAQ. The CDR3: CASSPRDGLTNTIYF. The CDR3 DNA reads TGTGCCAGCAGCCCGCGGGACGGCCTAACTAACACCATATATTTT.

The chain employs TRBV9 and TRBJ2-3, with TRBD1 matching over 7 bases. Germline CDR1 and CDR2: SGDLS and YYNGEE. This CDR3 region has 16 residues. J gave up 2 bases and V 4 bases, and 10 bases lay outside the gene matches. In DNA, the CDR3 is TGTGCCAGCAGCACACACCGGGACAGAAACACAGATACGCAGTATTTT. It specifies CASSTHRDRNTDTQYF.

In nucleotides, the CDR3 is TGTGCCAGCAGTTCCTCCCTGGCTAGCGGGGGGGAAGAGACCCAGTACTTC. It codes for CASSSSLASGGEETQYF. The chain is built from TRBV6-4 and TRBJ2-5; the match to TRBD2 covers 12 bases. The CDR3 runs to 17 residues. The ends lost 5 bases at V and 3 bases at J; junction bases unmatched: 10. Germline assignment: CDR1 MRHNA and CDR2 SNTAGT.

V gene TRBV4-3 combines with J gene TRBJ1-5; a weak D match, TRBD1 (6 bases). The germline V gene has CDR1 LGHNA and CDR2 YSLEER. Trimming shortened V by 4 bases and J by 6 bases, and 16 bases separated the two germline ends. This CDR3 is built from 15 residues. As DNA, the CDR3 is TGCGCCAGCAGCCGCTCACAGGGTTCCACTCAGCCCCAGCATTTT. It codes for CASSRSQGSTQPQHF.

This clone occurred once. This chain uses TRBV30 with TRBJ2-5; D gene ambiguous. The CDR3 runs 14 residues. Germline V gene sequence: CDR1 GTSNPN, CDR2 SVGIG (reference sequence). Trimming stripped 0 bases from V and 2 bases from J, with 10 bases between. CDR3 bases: TGTGCCTGGAGTGTATGGGCCGAACAAGAGACCCAGTACTTC. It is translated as CAWSVWAEQETQYF.

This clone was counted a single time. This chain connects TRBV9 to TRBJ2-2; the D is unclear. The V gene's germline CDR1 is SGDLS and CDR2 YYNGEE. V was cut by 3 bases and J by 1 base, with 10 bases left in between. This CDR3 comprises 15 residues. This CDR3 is CASSGHGRNTGELFF. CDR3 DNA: TGTGCCAGCAGCGGACACGGAAGGAACACCGGGGAGCTGTTTTTT.

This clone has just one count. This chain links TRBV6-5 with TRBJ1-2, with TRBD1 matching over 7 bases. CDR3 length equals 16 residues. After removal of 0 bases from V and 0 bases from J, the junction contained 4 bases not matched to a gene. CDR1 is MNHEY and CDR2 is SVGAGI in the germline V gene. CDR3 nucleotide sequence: TGTGCCAGCAGTTACTCCCGGGACAGCTCTAACTATGGCTACACCTTC. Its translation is CASSYSRDSSNYGYTF.

The CDR3 sequence is CASSFFAGTGNTIYF. Here the CDR3 DNA reads TGTGCCAGCAGCTTTTTCGCAGGGACTGGAAACACCATATATTTT. This chain joins TRBV11-2 and TRBJ1-3; TRBD1 might be the D (5 bases). CDR1 and CDR2 (germline): SGHAT, FQNNGV. Trimming took 3 bases from V and 2 from J, leaving 11 bases between them. There are 15 residues in the CDR3.

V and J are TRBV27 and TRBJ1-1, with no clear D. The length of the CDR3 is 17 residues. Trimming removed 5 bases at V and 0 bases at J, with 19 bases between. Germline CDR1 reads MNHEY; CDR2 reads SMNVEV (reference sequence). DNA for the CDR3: TGTGCCAGCAGTCCAGCCCTCCGGGAGATCATGAACACTGAAGCTTTCTTT. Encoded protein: CASSPALREIMNTEAFF.

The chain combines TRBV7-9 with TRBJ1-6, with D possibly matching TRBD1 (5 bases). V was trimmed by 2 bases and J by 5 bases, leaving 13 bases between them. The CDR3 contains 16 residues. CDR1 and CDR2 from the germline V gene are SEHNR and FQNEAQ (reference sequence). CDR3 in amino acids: CASSLFHRGNNSPLHF. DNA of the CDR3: TGTGCCAGCAGCTTATTTCACCGGGGGAATAATTCACCCCTCCACTTT. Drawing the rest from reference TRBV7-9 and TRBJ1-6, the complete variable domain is DTGVSQNPRHKITKRGQNVTFRCDPISEHNRLYWYRQTLGQGPEFLTYFQNEAQLEKSRLLSDRFSAERPKGSFSTLEIQRTEQGDSAMYLCASSLFHRGNNSPLHFGNGTRLTVT.

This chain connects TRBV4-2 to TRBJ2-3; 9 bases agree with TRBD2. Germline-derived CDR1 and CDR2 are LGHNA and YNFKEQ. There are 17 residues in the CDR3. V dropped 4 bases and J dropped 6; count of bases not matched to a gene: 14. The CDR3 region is CASSPQPAGGEWDTQYF. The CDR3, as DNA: TGTGCCAGCAGCCCCCAACCGGCGGGGGGGGAGTGGGATACGCAGTATTTT.

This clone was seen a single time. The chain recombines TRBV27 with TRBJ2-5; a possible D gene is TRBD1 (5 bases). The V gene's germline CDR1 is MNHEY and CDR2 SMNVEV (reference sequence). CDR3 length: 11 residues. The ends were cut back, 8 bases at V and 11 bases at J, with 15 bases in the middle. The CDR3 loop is CASGQGIGQYF. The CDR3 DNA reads TGTGCCAGCGGCCAGGGAATTGGGCAGTACTTC.

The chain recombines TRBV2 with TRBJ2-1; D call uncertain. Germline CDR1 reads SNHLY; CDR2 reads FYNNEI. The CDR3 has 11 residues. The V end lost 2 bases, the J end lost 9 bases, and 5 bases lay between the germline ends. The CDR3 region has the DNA TGTGCCAGCAGTGAACTGGGTGAGCAGTTCTTC. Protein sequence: CASSELGEQFF.

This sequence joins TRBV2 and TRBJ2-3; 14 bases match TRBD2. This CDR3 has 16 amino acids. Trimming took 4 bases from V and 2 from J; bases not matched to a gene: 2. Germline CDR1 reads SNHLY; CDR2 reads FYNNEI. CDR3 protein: CASSVGLAGVTDTQYF. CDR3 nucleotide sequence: TGTGCCAGCAGTGTGGGACTAGCGGGGGTCACAGATACGCAGTATTTT.

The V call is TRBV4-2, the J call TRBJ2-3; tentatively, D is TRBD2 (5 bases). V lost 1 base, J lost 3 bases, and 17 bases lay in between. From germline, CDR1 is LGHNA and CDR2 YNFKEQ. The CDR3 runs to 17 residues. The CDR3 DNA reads TGTGCCAGCAGCCAAGGATCCGAGGGCTTACGAACAGATACGCAGTATTTT. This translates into CASSQGSEGLRTDTQYF.